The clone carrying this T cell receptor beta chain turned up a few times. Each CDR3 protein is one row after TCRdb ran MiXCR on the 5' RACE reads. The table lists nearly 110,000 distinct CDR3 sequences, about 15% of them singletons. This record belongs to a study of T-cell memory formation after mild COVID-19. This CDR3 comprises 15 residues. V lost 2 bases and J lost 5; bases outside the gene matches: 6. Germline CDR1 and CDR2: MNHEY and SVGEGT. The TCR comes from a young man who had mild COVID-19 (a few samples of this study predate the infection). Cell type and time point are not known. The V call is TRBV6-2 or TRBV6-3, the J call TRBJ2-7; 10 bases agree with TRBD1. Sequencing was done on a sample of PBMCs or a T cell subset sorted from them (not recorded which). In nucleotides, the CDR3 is TGTGCCAGCAGTTACCAGGGGACAGGGGATGACGAGCAGTACTTC. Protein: CASSYQGTGDDEQYF.